These 19 T cell receptor beta chains originate from one sample sequenced in a study of blood T cell repertoires in COVID-19. Using immunoSEQ multiplex PCR, the repertoire was profiled, and TCRdb retains in-frame clones only, with some absent. The sample shows 60,000 or so clones, 76% of them seen only once. Source material: peripheral blood. All receptors derive from a woman aged 50 to 60 with active or convalescent COVID-19.

This rearrangement joins TRBV9 to TRBJ1-4, with D maybe TRBD1 (6 bases). The germline gives CDR1 SGDLS, CDR2 YYNGEE. V was pared by 4 bases and J by 2 bases, with 6 bases between. The CDR3 is 13 amino acids. The CDR3 DNA follows: TGTGCCAGCAGCCAGGGGACTAATGAAAAACTGTTTTTT. It codes for CASSQGTNEKLFF.

This chain links TRBV19 with TRBJ1-1; maybe TRBD1 (5 bases). The CDR3 spans 12 residues. Trimming took 4 bases from V and 5 from J, leaving 8 bases between them. CDR1 LNHDA and CDR2 SQIVND come from the germline V gene (reference sequence). The CDR3 coding sequence is TGTGCCAGTAGTAGGGGGGGGACTGAAGCTTTCTTT. It specifies CASSRGGTEAFF.

The chain couples TRBV18 to TRBJ2-1; 9 bases line up with TRBD2. J gave up 5 bases and V 8 bases, and 10 bases lay outside the gene matches. Germline lookup yields CDR1 KGHSH and CDR2 LQKENI. The CDR3 is 15 amino acids. The DNA of the CDR3 is TGTGCCAGCATATTAGCGGGAGAGGCCCACAATGAGCAGTTCTTC. Its protein is CASILAGEAHNEQFF.

This clone has just a few counts. This chain connects TRBV2 to TRBJ2-2, with 11 positions matching TRBD2. J lost 5 bases, V lost 6 bases, and 8 bases had no gene match. Germline V lookup: CDR1 SNHLY, CDR2 FYNNEI. The CDR3 spans 16 residues. CDR3 DNA sequence: TGTGCCAGCAGCCTAGGGACTAGCGGAAGAACCGGGGAGCTGTTTTTT. Translated: CASSLGTSGRTGELFF.

The CDR3 reads CASSPLKAESSYNEQFF. The DNA of the CDR3 is TGTGCCAGCAGCCCGCTCAAGGCGGAGAGCTCCTACAATGAGCAGTTCTTC. The J gene is TRBJ2-1, the V gene TRBV7-6; D not resolved. Germline V gene sequence: CDR1 SGHVS, CDR2 FNYEAQ. Trimming took 5 bases from V and 0 from J, leaving 17 bases between them. The CDR3 contains 17 residues. Full variable domain (missing parts from reference TRBV7-6 and TRBJ2-1): GAGVSQSPRYKVTKRGQDVALRCDPISGHVSLYWYRQALGQGPEFLTYFNYEAQQDKSGLPNDRFSAERPEGSISTLTIQRTEQRDSAMYRCASSPLKAESSYNEQFFGPGTRLTVL.

V usage is TRBV5-6 and J usage is TRBJ1-4; 11 nucleotides agree with TRBD1. The CDR3 has 17 residues. Germline loops: CDR1 SGHDT, CDR2 YYEEEE. Trimming at V came to 4 bases and at J to 7 bases, leaving 12 bases not matched to a gene. This CDR3 is CASSHGQGAPLGEKLFF. CDR3 nucleotide sequence: TGTGCCAGCAGCCATGGACAGGGGGCGCCCCTAGGTGAAAAACTGTTTTTT. Full variable domain (rest looked up from reference TRBV5-6 and TRBJ1-4): DAGVTQSPTHLIKTRGQQVTLRCSPKSGHDTVSWYQQALGQGPQFIFQYYEEEERQRGNFPDRFSGHQFPNYSSELNVNALLLGDSALYLCASSHGQGAPLGEKLFFGSGTQLSVL.

CDR3 DNA sequence: TGTGCCAGTAGTACCGGGACAGGGAGCCATGATGAAAAACTGTTTTTT. Protein sequence: CASSTGTGSHDEKLFF. The J gene is TRBJ1-4, the V gene TRBV19, with 9 bases fitting TRBD1. This CDR3 is 16 amino acids long. Per the germline V gene, CDR1 is LNHDA and CDR2 is SQIVND (reference sequence). Trimming removed 4 bases from V and 6 bases from J; junction bases left unmatched: 9.

The chain employs TRBV3-1 (or the pseudogene TRBV3-2) and TRBJ2-3; D gene unclear. The CDR3 sequence is 15 residues long. Germline V gives CDR1 LGHDT, CDR2 YNNKEL (reference sequence). Trimming cost V 0 bases and J 2 bases, with 9 bases left between them. The CDR3 is CASSQDSTYTDTQYF. CDR3 nucleotides: TGTGCCAGCAGCCAAGATTCTACCTACACAGATACGCAGTATTTT.

V and J are TRBV7-2 and TRBJ2-1, with unresolved D. From germline, CDR1 is SGHTA and CDR2 FQGNSA. Trimming shortened V by 1 base and J by 4 bases, and 8 bases separated the two germline ends. The CDR3 is 14 amino acids. The CDR3 reads CASSLGPRYNEQFF. DNA for the CDR3: TGTGCCAGCAGCTTAGGGCCGCGGTACAATGAGCAGTTCTTC.

This clone was seen only once. The chain employs TRBV2 and TRBJ2-1; 9 bases align to TRBD2. The trim removed 8 bases at V and 4 bases at J, leaving 6 bases unmatched. The germline CDR1 and CDR2 sequences are SNHLY and FYNNEI. The length of the CDR3 is 14 residues. CDR3 region: CASGRLAGYNEQFF. CDR3 sequence (DNA): TGTGCCAGCGGTCGGCTAGCGGGATACAATGAGCAGTTCTTC.

J is TRBJ1-2 and V is TRBV20-1; unclear D gene. The germline CDR1 and CDR2 sequences are DFQATT and SNEGSKA (reference sequence). The CDR3 is 10 residues long. CDR3 residues: CSAPEGGYTF. CDR3 coding DNA: TGCAGCGCGCCTGAGGGCGGCTACACCTTC.

The chain combines TRBV7-6 with TRBJ2-3, with 9 nucleotides matching TRBD1. Unmatched junction bases numbered 6, after V lost 3 bases and J lost 5 bases. Germline assignment: CDR1 SGHVS and CDR2 FNYEAQ. This CDR3 spans 15 amino acids. This chain's CDR3 is CASSFDMGQGDTQYF. The CDR3, as DNA: TGTGCCAGCAGCTTCGACATGGGACAGGGAGATACGCAGTATTTT. The full variable domain, in which reference TRBV7-6 and TRBJ2-3 provide the parts outside the CDR3, is GAGVSQSPRYKVTKRGQDVALRCDPISGHVSLYWYRQALGQGPEFLTYFNYEAQQDKSGLPNDRFSAERPEGSISTLTIQRTEQRDSAMYRCASSFDMGQGDTQYFGPGTRLTVL.

In its sample, this clone was seen a few times. The chain couples TRBV28 to TRBJ1-5; D is uncertain. V was clipped by 5 bases and J by 0 bases, with 14 bases between them. The CDR3 spans 16 residues. Looked up from germline, CDR1 is MDHEN and CDR2 is SYDVKM. This CDR3 reads CASSPEGIPSNQPQHF. In nucleotides, the CDR3 is TGTGCCAGCAGTCCGGAGGGTATACCTAGCAATCAGCCCCAGCATTTT.

The rearrangement links TRBV30 to TRBJ1-3; D uncertain. This CDR3 region has 12 residues. The germline V gene encodes CDR1 GTSNPN and CDR2 SVGIG (reference sequence). Trimming cost V 4 bases and J 0 bases, with 4 bases left between them. The CDR3 sequence is CAWMSSGNTIYF. The CDR3, as DNA: TGTGCCTGGATGAGCTCTGGAAACACCATATATTTT. Complete variable domain (other parts from reference TRBV30 and TRBJ1-3): SQTIHQWPATLVQPVGSPLSLECTVEGTSNPNLYWYRQAAGRGLQLLFYSVGIGQISSEVPQNLSASRPQDRQFILSSKKLLLSDSGFYLCAWMSSGNTIYFGEGSWLTVV.

The CDR3, as DNA: TGTGCCAGCAGCCCCGAGGTAGCGGGATCCTACGAGCAGTACTTC. This gives the protein CASSPEVAGSYEQYF. The chain has TRBV2 and TRBJ2-7; 8 nucleotides align to TRBD2. The CDR3 loop spans 15 amino acids. V lost 6 bases to trimming and J lost 1 base; unmatched junction nucleotides: 8. Germline CDR1 SNHLY, CDR2 FYNNEI.

J is TRBJ2-3 and V is TRBV6-2 or TRBV6-3; the D gene is possibly TRBD2 (5 bases). The CDR3 loop spans 15 amino acids. Trimming shortened V by 2 bases and J by 2 bases, and 11 bases separated the two germline ends. CDR1 and CDR2 from the germline V gene are MNHEY and SVGEGT. The CDR3 nucleotides read TGTGCCAGCAGTTACGGGTCGGGATACACAGATACGCAGTATTTT. Its protein product is CASSYGSGYTDTQYF.

The rearrangement uses TRBV7-2 and TRBJ1-1, with 9 positions matching TRBD1. The CDR3 extends over 13 amino acids. Germline V gene lookup returns CDR1 SGHTA and CDR2 FQGNSA. V shed 5 bases and J 8 bases; nucleotides not matched to a gene: 6. The CDR3 DNA follows: TGTGCCAGCAGCCTCCTACAGGGGGCGGAAGCTTTCTTT. Its translation is CASSLLQGAEAFF.

The J gene is TRBJ1-4, the V gene TRBV5-4; TRBD1 might be the D (6 bases). The germline V gene has CDR1 SGHNT and CDR2 YYREEE (reference sequence). This CDR3 comprises 16 residues. V shed 4 bases and J shed 4 bases, with 17 bases lying between them. CDR3 nucleotides: TGTGCCAGCAGCACGAACGGGGCAGGGGATAATGAAAAACTGTTTTTT. This gives the protein CASSTNGAGDNEKLFF.

The CDR3 protein is CASSLALAETEAFF. The CDR3 coding sequence is TGTGCCAGCAGCTTAGCGCTCGCGGAAACTGAAGCTTTCTTT. The V call is TRBV7-9, the J call TRBJ1-1, with unresolved D. Trimming cost V 0 bases and J 5 bases, with 10 bases left between them. Germline assignment: CDR1 SEHNR and CDR2 FQNEAQ (reference sequence). The CDR3 contains 14 residues.